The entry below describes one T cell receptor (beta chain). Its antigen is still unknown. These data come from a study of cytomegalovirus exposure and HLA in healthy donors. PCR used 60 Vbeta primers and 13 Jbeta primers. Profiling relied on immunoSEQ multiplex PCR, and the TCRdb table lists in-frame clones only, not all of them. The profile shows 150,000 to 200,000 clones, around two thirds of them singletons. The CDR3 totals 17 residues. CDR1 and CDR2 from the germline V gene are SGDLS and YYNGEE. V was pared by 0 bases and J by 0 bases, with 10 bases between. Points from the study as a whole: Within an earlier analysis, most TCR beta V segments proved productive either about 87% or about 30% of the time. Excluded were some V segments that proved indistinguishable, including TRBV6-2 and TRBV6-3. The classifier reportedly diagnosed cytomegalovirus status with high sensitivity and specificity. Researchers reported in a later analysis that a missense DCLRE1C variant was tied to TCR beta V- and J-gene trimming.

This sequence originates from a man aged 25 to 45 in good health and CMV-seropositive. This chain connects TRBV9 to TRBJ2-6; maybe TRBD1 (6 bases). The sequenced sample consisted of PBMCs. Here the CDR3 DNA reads TGTGCCAGCAGCGTAGCTCAGGACAGCTCTGGGGCCAACGTCCTGACTTTC. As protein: CASSVAQDSSGANVLTF.